These 17 T cell receptor beta chains originate from one sample sequenced in a study of blood T cell repertoires in COVID-19. Produced via immunoSEQ multiplex PCR; TCRdb's table is partial and in-frame only. This sample carries about 210,000 clones, around 81% of them seen once, and the ten largest clones take around 4.7%. Sequenced material: PBMCs or T cells enriched from blood (not recorded which). Receptor source: a man aged 25-45 years with acute COVID-19.

The chain combines TRBV6-5 with TRBJ1-6; D remains ambiguous. The CDR3 consists of 14 residues. Germline CDR1 and CDR2: MNHEY and SVGAGI. V was pared by 11 bases and J by 14 bases, with 25 bases between. The CDR3 region has the DNA TGTGCCCTTTGGAGGGTAAGGAATAGGAATGCCCTCCACTTT. Amino acid sequence: CALWRVRNRNALHF.

The chain employs TRBV10-3 and TRBJ1-3; a possible D gene is TRBD1 (6 bases). This CDR3 spans 16 amino acids. The V end lost 6 bases, the J end lost 2 bases, and 17 bases lay between the germline ends. The germline CDR1 and CDR2 sequences are ENHRY and SYGVKD. The DNA of the CDR3 is TGTGCCATCAGGGATAAAGGGGGTTCGGCTGGAAACACCATATATTTT. Translation: CAIRDKGGSAGNTIYF.

The rearrangement links TRBV11-2 to TRBJ1-2, with TRBD1 matching 10 bases. CDR1 SGHAT and CDR2 FQNNGV come from the germline V gene. The CDR3 contains 16 residues. Trimming cost V 5 bases and J 4 bases; bases outside gene matches: 10. The CDR3 DNA sequence: TGTGCCAGCAGCCTCCGGGACAGGGGAATTACCTATGGCTACACCTTC. Protein: CASSLRDRGITYGYTF. The whole variable domain, remainder taken from reference TRBV11-2 and TRBJ1-2, is EAGVAQSPRYKIIEKRQSVAFWCNPISGHATLYWYQQILGQGPKLLIQFQNNGVVDDSQLPKDRFSAERLKGVDSTLKIQPAKLEDSAVYLCASSLRDRGITYGYTFGSGTRLTVV.

This clone was seen just once. V and J are TRBV10-3 and TRBJ1-2, with 7 bases matching TRBD1. The CDR3 is 15 amino acids. The V segment lost 6 bases and the J segment 5 bases; nucleotides outside the gene matches: 12. Germline V lookup: CDR1 ENHRY, CDR2 SYGVKD. The CDR3 region is CAIRAQEGGGYGYTF. CDR3 DNA sequence: TGTGCCATCAGAGCCCAGGAAGGGGGCGGATATGGCTACACCTTC.

This chain links TRBV2 with TRBJ2-3; 9 bases align to TRBD2. In germline, CDR1 is SNHLY, CDR2 FYNNEI. The CDR3 sequence is 19 residues long. V shed 4 bases and J 0 bases; nucleotides not matched to a gene: 14. Here the CDR3 DNA reads TGTGCCAGCAGTGTATCTAGCGGGGCGGCAGATTCTAGCACAGATACGCAGTATTTT. This sequence encodes CASSVSSGAADSSTDTQYF. The whole variable domain, remainder taken from reference TRBV2 and TRBJ2-3, is EPEVTQTPSHQVTQMGQEVILRCVPISNHLYFYWYRQILGQKVEFLVSFYNNEISEKSEIFDDQFSVERPDGSNFTLKIRSTKLEDSAMYFCASSVSSGAADSSTDTQYFGPGTRLTVL.

This chain uses TRBV13 with TRBJ1-2; D might be TRBD1 (6 bases). From germline, CDR1 is PRHDT and CDR2 FYEKMQ (reference sequence). CDR3 size: 14 residues. Trimming stripped 4 bases from V and 4 bases from J, with 13 bases between. The chain's CDR3 is CASSSYRVLYGYTF. The CDR3 nucleotides are TGTGCCAGCAGCTCTTACAGGGTCCTCTATGGCTACACCTTC.

J is TRBJ2-5 and V is TRBV19, with 8 positions matching TRBD2. After removal of 7 bases from V and 5 bases from J, the junction contained 12 bases not matched to a gene. Germline loops: CDR1 LNHDA, CDR2 SQIVND (reference sequence). The CDR3 length is 15 residues. CDR3 loop: CASTNGGAGGETQYF. CDR3 sequence (DNA): TGTGCCAGTACTAACGGGGGGGCAGGAGGGGAGACCCAGTACTTC.

This chain connects TRBV11-2 to TRBJ1-1; TRBD1 is a possible D gene (6 bases). CDR3 length: 14 amino acids. Germline assignment: CDR1 SGHAT and CDR2 FQNNGV. V lost 1 base to trimming and J lost 8 bases, with 14 bases between them. CDR3 in amino acids: CASSLVVTGEEAFF. The CDR3 nucleotides read TGTGCCAGCAGCTTAGTTGTGACAGGAGAAGAAGCTTTCTTT. Filled out from reference TRBV11-2 and TRBJ1-1, the complete variable domain reads EAGVAQSPRYKIIEKRQSVAFWCNPISGHATLYWYQQILGQGPKLLIQFQNNGVVDDSQLPKDRFSAERLKGVDSTLKIQPAKLEDSAVYLCASSLVVTGEEAFFGQGTRLTVV.

The J gene is TRBJ1-4, the V gene TRBV5-1, with 9 bases identical to TRBD1. The CDR3 loop spans 15 amino acids. The J segment lost 5 bases and the V segment lost 2 bases, leaving 4 bases of the junction unmatched. Germline CDR1 is SGHRS and CDR2 is YFSETQ. Here the CDR3 reads CASSLTGGGNEKLFF. The CDR3 DNA follows: TGCGCCAGCAGCTTAACAGGGGGCGGGAATGAAAAACTGTTTTTT.

The chain has TRBV27 and TRBJ2-3; 7 positions match TRBD2. The CDR3 contains 15 residues. CDR1 is MNHEY, CDR2 SMNVEV, per germline (reference sequence). J lost 0 bases, V lost 5 bases, and 5 bases had no gene match. The CDR3 loop is CASSPRGESTDTQYF. DNA of the CDR3: TGTGCCAGCAGTCCCCGGGGGGAAAGCACAGATACGCAGTATTTT.

This chain links TRBV30 with TRBJ2-1; TRBD1 agrees at 8 bases. Germline V gene lookup returns CDR1 GTSNPN and CDR2 SVGIG (reference sequence). V lost 8 bases and J lost 7; bases outside the gene matches: 10. The CDR3 runs to 13 residues. The CDR3 DNA follows: TGTGCCGCAACCCCGGGACAGGAGAATGAGCAGTTCTTC. As protein: CAATPGQENEQFF.

V usage is TRBV5-5 and J usage is TRBJ1-5; 7 bases line up with TRBD1. The CDR3 is 15 residues long. V shed 0 bases and J 2 bases; nucleotides not matched to a gene: 2. Germline V lookup: CDR1 SGHKS, CDR2 YYEKEE (reference sequence). In DNA, the CDR3 is TGTGCCAGCAGCTTGGAGGGGGCCCGCAATCAGCCCCAGCATTTT. Protein sequence: CASSLEGARNQPQHF.

This rearrangement joins TRBV5-3 to TRBJ2-5, with a weak D call TRBD1 (5 bases). TRBV5-3 is marked as an open reading frame, function uncertain. V was pared by 1 base and J by 4 bases, with 14 bases between. The CDR3 totals 15 residues. In DNA, the CDR3 is TGTGCCAGAAGCTTGAAAACTGTTAGGGGAGAGACCCAGTACTTC. It codes for CARSLKTVRGETQYF.

The gene calls are TRBV28 and TRBJ2-7, with D maybe TRBD2 (6 bases). Trimming stripped 6 bases from V and 0 bases from J, with 12 bases between. Germline V gives CDR1 MDHEN, CDR2 SYDVKM. The CDR3 sequence is 14 residues long. In nucleotides, the CDR3 is TGTGCCAGCAGGACTTTGGAGGGCTCCTACGAGCAGTACTTC. Translation gives CASRTLEGSYEQYF.

This chain uses TRBV4-2 with TRBJ2-1; a possible D gene is TRBD2 (6 bases). V shed 0 bases and J shed 4 bases, with 16 bases lying between them. Germline assignment: CDR1 LGHNA and CDR2 YNFKEQ. The CDR3 extends over 17 amino acids. The chain's CDR3 is CASSQEGTGVGYNEQFF. The CDR3 DNA is TGTGCCAGCAGCCAAGAAGGGACGGGGGTTGGGTACAATGAGCAGTTCTTC.

This clone was picked up many times. CDR3 bases: TGTGCCAGCAGCTTGGCCGGGACAGGGGGCACCATATATTTT. It codes for CASSLAGTGGTIYF. This chain joins TRBV5-4 and TRBJ1-3, with TRBD1 identical over 11 bases. V shed 0 bases, J shed 9 bases, and the junction held 2 bases outside the gene matches. This CDR3 region has 14 residues. The germline V gene has CDR1 SGHNT and CDR2 YYREEE (reference sequence). Based on the CDR3 plus reference TRBV5-4 and TRBJ1-3, the full variable domain is ETGVTQSPTHLIKTRGQQVTLRCSSQSGHNTVSWYQQALGQGPQFIFQYYREEENGRGNFPPRFSGLQFPNYSSELNVNALELDDSALYLCASSLAGTGGTIYFGEGSWLTVV.

This clone was seen only once. The identical CDR3 is also encoded by other nucleotide sequences in the sample. The chain employs TRBV12-3 or TRBV12-4 and TRBJ2-2, with D unresolved. The CDR3 is made up of 12 amino acids. V was clipped by 4 bases and J by 5 bases, with 5 bases between them. The CDR3 protein is CASSSSTGELFF. For the CDR3, the DNA is TGTGCCAGCAGTTCATCAACCGGGGAGCTGTTTTTT.